A single sample is the source of the 28 T cell receptor beta chains below, sequenced in a study of OX40 agonist ivuxolimab in advanced cancers. Assay: immunoSEQ multiplex PCR; the TCRdb copy retains only in-frame clones and omits some. The table shows fewer than 100,000 clones, with 70% to 85% occurring only once. Material: CD4+ or CD8+ T cells sorted from blood, obtained in a trial of the OX40 agonist ivuxolimab. Every receptor here comes from an adult with an advanced solid tumor such as melanoma, head and neck, liver or kidney cancer.

The rearrangement links TRBV28 to TRBJ1-1, with D possibly matching TRBD1 (6 bases). CDR1 and CDR2 (germline): MDHEN, SYDVKM. The length of the CDR3 is 13 residues. V was pared by 1 base and J by 11 bases, with 14 bases between. CDR3 in amino acids: CASSLSRGQGAFF. CDR3 DNA: TGTGCCAGCAGTTTATCTCGGGGGCAGGGGGCTTTCTTT.

In this sample, this clone turned up a few times. The chain joins TRBV5-4 to TRBJ1-2, with TRBD1 identical over 7 bases. The CDR3 totals 14 residues. Trimming took 4 bases from V and 4 from J; bases not matched to a gene: 7. Looked up from germline, CDR1 is SGHNT and CDR2 is YYREEE (reference sequence). The CDR3: CASSPEGAGYGYTF. The CDR3 DNA reads TGTGCCAGCAGCCCAGAGGGGGCAGGCTATGGCTACACCTTC.

V and J are TRBV15 and TRBJ2-5, with D tentatively TRBD1 or TRBD2 (5 bases each). Trimming left V 8 bases short and J 3 bases short, with 19 bases between. The CDR3 length is 15 residues. Germline lookup yields CDR1 LNHNV and CDR2 YYDKDF (reference sequence). CDR3 protein: CATSKSGAGKETQYF. The CDR3 nucleotides read TGTGCCACCTCCAAGTCCGGGGCAGGGAAAGAGACCCAGTACTTC.

In DNA form, the CDR3 reads TGTGCCAGCTCACCGGGACCGGGGAACTACGAGCAGTACTTC. Amino acid sequence: CASSPGPGNYEQYF. The chain uses TRBV18 and TRBJ2-7; either TRBD1 or TRBD2 may fit D (5 bases each). CDR3 length: 14 residues. The V gene's germline CDR1 is KGHSH and CDR2 LQKENI. V lost 3 bases and J 3 bases, leaving 12 bases between the germline ends.

The chain has TRBV28 and TRBJ2-7; D ambiguous. Germline V lookup: CDR1 MDHEN, CDR2 SYDVKM. V lost 5 bases, J lost 0 bases, and 11 bases lay in between. CDR3 size: 14 residues. CDR3 sequence reads: CASSRAGISYEQYF. CDR3 sequence (DNA): TGTGCCAGCAGTCGGGCAGGAATCTCCTACGAGCAGTACTTC.

This sequence joins TRBV27 and TRBJ1-6; 12 nucleotides match TRBD1. V gave up 8 bases and J gave up 10 bases; unmatched junction bases: 15. From germline, CDR1 is MNHEY and CDR2 SMNVEV (reference sequence). The CDR3 length is 17 residues. In DNA form, the CDR3 reads TGTGCCAGCCGCAGGGGGACAGGGGGCGCATCGAGGTCACCCCTCCACTTT. This translates into CASRRGTGGASRSPLHF.

The V gene is TRBV6-5, the J gene TRBJ1-1; no clear D gene. Per germline, CDR1 MNHEY and CDR2 SVGAGI. CDR3 length: 12 amino acids. The ends were cut back, 3 bases at V and 5 bases at J, with 7 bases in the middle. The CDR3 loop is CASSYVRTEAFF. In DNA, the CDR3 is TGTGCCAGCAGTTATGTCCGGACTGAAGCTTTCTTT.

This clone was detected a few times. The chain couples TRBV4-1 to TRBJ1-1; D may be TRBD1 (5 bases). The CDR3 is 16 residues long. Trimming stripped 5 bases from V and 4 bases from J, with 20 bases between. Germline V CDR1 and CDR2: MGHRA, YSYEKL. CDR3 DNA sequence: TGCGCCAGCAGCTCCATCTTCAGGGCTAAGAGCACTGAAGCTTTCTTT. It is translated as CASSSIFRAKSTEAFF.

The V call is TRBV7-9, the J call TRBJ2-3, with TRBD2 as a possible D gene (5 bases). The CDR3 covers 14 residues. Germline V gene lookup returns CDR1 SEHNR and CDR2 FQNEAQ (reference sequence). The V gene lost 3 bases and the J gene lost 2 bases, with 9 bases spanning the gap. The CDR3 spells CASSFGDITDTQYF. In DNA form, the CDR3 reads TGTGCCAGCAGCTTCGGGGATATCACAGATACGCAGTATTTT.

J is TRBJ1-2 and V is TRBV7-8, with no clear D. V was trimmed by 5 bases and J by 4 bases, leaving 14 bases between them. Per the germline V gene, CDR1 is SGHVS and CDR2 is FQNEAQ. The CDR3 is made up of 14 amino acids. CDR3 bases: TGTGCCAGCAGCAGCGGCAGATCCGCCTATGGCTACACCTTC. Residues: CASSSGRSAYGYTF.

This clone was found a few times. The chain combines TRBV5-4 with TRBJ1-6, with a weak D call TRBD1 (5 bases). This CDR3 is built from 15 residues. Between the trimmed V and J ends, which lost 0 bases and 5 bases, there was a span of 9 bases. Germline V CDR1 and CDR2: SGHNT, YYREEE (reference sequence). The CDR3 loop reads CASSLETVNNSPLHF. CDR3 nucleotide sequence: TGTGCCAGCAGCTTGGAGACAGTAAATAATTCACCCCTCCACTTT.

The gene calls are TRBV28 and TRBJ1-2; D is uncertain. The CDR3 runs to 14 residues. Trimming cost V 3 bases and J 8 bases, with 16 bases left between them. Germline CDR1 MDHEN, CDR2 SYDVKM. The DNA of the CDR3 is TGTGCCAGCAGTTTTTCGGTACCAGCGGGGGGCTACACCTTC. This encodes CASSFSVPAGGYTF.

The chain is built from TRBV27 and TRBJ1-6, with D hard to call. The CDR3 contains 13 residues. CDR1 is MNHEY, CDR2 SMNVEV, per germline (reference sequence). The ends were cut back, 3 bases at V and 10 bases at J, with 10 bases in the middle. In nucleotides, the CDR3 is TGTGCCAGCAGTTTGAAGGGAGAATCACCCCTCCACTTT. This gives the protein CASSLKGESPLHF.

A remark on this clone: The same CDR3 also results from other DNA sequences found in this sample. This chain joins TRBV11-3 and TRBJ2-1; D remains unclear. This CDR3 is 12 amino acids long. Trimming left V 1 base short and J 6 bases short, with 4 bases between. Per the germline V gene, CDR1 is SGHNT and CDR2 is YENEEA. This CDR3 reads CASSLAGNEQFF. CDR3 coding DNA: TGTGCCAGCAGCTTAGCCGGCAATGAGCAGTTCTTC.

The chain has TRBV10-3 and TRBJ2-5; 9 bases are a match to TRBD2. The V gene end was trimmed by 2 bases and the J gene end by 7 bases; junction bases not matched to a gene: 14. Germline V gives CDR1 ENHRY, CDR2 SYGVKD. The CDR3 extends over 17 amino acids. Here the CDR3 DNA reads TGTGCCATCAGTGAGCCGTGGACTAGCGACACCTGGGGGACCCAGTACTTC. It codes for CAISEPWTSDTWGTQYF.

The rearrangement joins TRBV9 to TRBJ1-3; 7 nucleotides align to TRBD1. CDR1 is SGDLS, CDR2 YYNGEE, per germline. J lost 4 bases, V lost 4 bases, and 8 bases had no gene match. The CDR3 is 15 residues long. In nucleotides, the CDR3 is TGTGCCAGCAGCATTCGGACAGGTAGCGGAAACACCATATATTTT. Amino acids: CASSIRTGSGNTIYF. The complete variable domain, with remaining parts taken from reference TRBV9 and TRBJ1-3, reads DSGVTQTPKHLITATGQRVTLRCSPRSGDLSVYWYQQSLDQGLQFLIQYYNGEERAKGNILERFSAQQFPDLHSELNLSSLELGDSALYFCASSIRTGSGNTIYFGEGSWLTVV.

The chain uses TRBV5-1 and TRBJ2-6; 11 positions agree with TRBD1. The CDR3 sequence is 16 residues long. J lost 2 bases, V lost 6 bases, and 4 bases had no gene match. The germline V gene encodes CDR1 SGHRS and CDR2 YFSETQ. The CDR3 bases are TGCGCCAGCACCTCGGGACAGGGGGCTGGGGCCAACGTCCTGACTTTC. This translates into CASTSGQGAGANVLTF.

This clone was seen a few times. V usage is TRBV11-3 and J usage is TRBJ2-5; the D gene could be TRBD1 or TRBD2 (5 bases each). The CDR3 consists of 13 residues. V dropped 3 bases and J dropped 4 bases, with 9 bases sitting between them. Germline CDR1 and CDR2: SGHNT and YENEEA. This CDR3 reads CASSLMRGETQYF. The CDR3 nucleotides read TGTGCCAGCAGCTTGATGAGGGGAGAGACCCAGTACTTC.

The chain links TRBV19 to TRBJ1-2; D ambiguous. The CDR3 is 16 residues long. Per germline, CDR1 LNHDA and CDR2 SQIVND (reference sequence). V was pared by 6 bases and J by 0 bases, with 17 bases between. CDR3 nucleotide sequence: TGTGCCAGTAGGCCCACAACTACCCGGCCTAACTATGGCTACACCTTC. Protein sequence: CASRPTTTRPNYGYTF.

This chain links TRBV6-5 with TRBJ2-3; D call uncertain. Germline lookup yields CDR1 MNHEY and CDR2 SVGAGI. V was cut by 5 bases and J by 6 bases, with 12 bases left in between. CDR3 length: 13 amino acids. The DNA for the CDR3 is TGTGCCAGCAGTCTCCTCGGTGGGGATACGCAGTATTTT. Protein product: CASSLLGGDTQYF.

The genes are TRBV6-5 and TRBJ2-5; TRBD2 matches at 12 bases. V was pared by 6 bases and J by 4 bases, with 3 bases of the junction left unmatched. This CDR3 contains 14 residues. CDR1 MNHEY and CDR2 SVGAGI come from the germline V gene. This CDR3 is CASRTTSGRETQYF. CDR3 nucleotides: TGTGCCAGCAGGACGACTAGCGGGAGAGAGACCCAGTACTTC.

The chain couples TRBV27 to TRBJ1-2, with D hard to call. In germline, CDR1 is MNHEY, CDR2 SMNVEV (reference sequence). The CDR3 covers 13 residues. Trimming stripped 5 bases from V and 8 bases from J, with 15 bases between. The CDR3 reads CASSLSVGWGYTF. CDR3 DNA: TGTGCCAGCAGTCTCTCAGTGGGTTGGGGCTACACCTTC.

The chain combines TRBV28 with TRBJ2-2; 8 nucleotides align to TRBD2. CDR1 MDHEN and CDR2 SYDVKM come from the germline V gene. This CDR3 comprises 15 residues. The junction had 7 bases not matched to a gene; V was cut back by 5 bases and J by 5 bases. Here the CDR3 DNA reads TGTGCCAGCAGTCTCGCGGGACTAGGGACCGGGGAGCTGTTTTTT. Translation: CASSLAGLGTGELFF.

The chain is built from TRBV4-3 and TRBJ2-2; a possible D gene is TRBD1 (6 bases). The V gene lost 3 bases and the J gene lost 4 bases, with 12 bases spanning the gap. Germline V lookup: CDR1 LGHNA, CDR2 YSLEER. This CDR3 is built from 15 residues. The CDR3 DNA reads as TGCGCCAGCAGCCAGGACGGGACACTCACCGGGGAGCTGTTTTTT. Its translation: CASSQDGTLTGELFF.

This chain connects TRBV6-1 to TRBJ2-1; D uncertain. The CDR3 length is 13 residues. Germline V gives CDR1 MNHNS, CDR2 SASEGT. V lost 7 bases, J lost 9 bases, and 16 bases lay in between. The CDR3 loop is CASIRAFRSEQFF. The CDR3 region has the DNA TGTGCCAGCATCAGAGCGTTCAGAAGTGAGCAGTTCTTC.

The CDR3 is CASSLGHLYEQYV. CDR3 nucleotides: TGTGCCAGCAGCTTGGGGCATCTCTACGAGCAGTACGTC. The chain uses TRBV5-6 and TRBJ2-7; D gene unclear. The CDR3 length is 13 residues. Germline V CDR1 and CDR2: SGHDT, YYEEEE. The V end lost 0 bases, the J end lost 3 bases, and 7 bases lay between the germline ends.

This clone was detected a few times. The chain has TRBV30 and TRBJ1-5; 7 bases map to TRBD1. V lost 1 base, J lost 6 bases, and 3 bases stayed unmatched. The CDR3 is 13 amino acids. Germline CDR1 GTSNPN, CDR2 SVGIG (reference sequence). CDR3 coding DNA: TGTGCCTGGAGTGGACAGGGCGGTCAGCCCCAGCATTTT. Translation: CAWSGQGGQPQHF.

This clone was observed a few times. The V and J genes are TRBV29-1 and TRBJ2-3; 8 nucleotides match TRBD2. CDR1 and CDR2 (germline): SQVTM, ANQGSEA. With V trimmed by 3 bases and J by 0 bases, 11 bases remained unmatched. The CDR3 has 17 amino acids. The CDR3 sequence: CSVDGLSGGGSTDTQYF. CDR3 in DNA: TGCAGCGTTGATGGTTTGTCTGGCGGGGGGAGCACAGATACGCAGTATTTT.